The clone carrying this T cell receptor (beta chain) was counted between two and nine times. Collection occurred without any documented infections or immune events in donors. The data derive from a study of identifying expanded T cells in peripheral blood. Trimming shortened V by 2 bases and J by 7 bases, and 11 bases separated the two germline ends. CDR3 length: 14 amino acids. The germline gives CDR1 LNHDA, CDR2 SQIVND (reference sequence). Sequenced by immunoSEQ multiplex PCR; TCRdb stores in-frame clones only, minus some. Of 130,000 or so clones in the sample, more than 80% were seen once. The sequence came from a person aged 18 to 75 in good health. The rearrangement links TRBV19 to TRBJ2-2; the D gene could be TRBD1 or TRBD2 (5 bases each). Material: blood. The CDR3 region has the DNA TGTGCCAGTAGTATAATAGTTGGGGGCGGGGAGCTGTTTTTT. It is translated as CASSIIVGGGELFF.